The sequence of this T cell receptor beta chain was determined in a study of post-analysis software for immune sequencing data. Turning to the study itself: The courses of disease that were included comprised relapsing-remitting, secondary progressive and progressive-relapsing multiple sclerosis.

To note about this clonotype: Its antigen is not identified.

Tagging with unique molecular identifiers was a feature of the TCR beta cDNA libraries. Researchers reported some 500,000 cDNA molecules coming from 1 to 10 million T cells. A single record per CDR3 protein comes from TCRdb applying MiXCR to the PCR reads. Of some 260,000 distinct CDR3 sequences listed, about 38% were seen once; the top ten hold around 5.2%. Study observations and caveats: Co-batched samples clustered tightly together by F measure. Multiple sclerosis patients showed significantly lower normalized Chao1 diversity than controls did.

Sequenced: blood. The receptor was derived from a girl aged 10-17 years with multiple sclerosis.

The chain's CDR3 is CASSHGTEQYF. The CDR3 bases are TGTGCCAGCAGCCACGGGACAGAGCAGTACTTC. This chain connects TRBV7-3 to TRBJ2-7, with a possible D match to TRBD1 (6 bases). The CDR3 is made up of 11 amino acids. Deletions cut 5 bases from V and 7 bases from J, with 9 bases between. The germline V gene encodes CDR1 SGHTA and CDR2 FQGTGA.